This T cell receptor (beta chain) was sequenced in a study of cytomegalovirus exposure and HLA in healthy donors (TCRdb year 2017). Background for the entire study: According to an earlier analysis of a few hundred of the donors, some 180 million T cells yielded roughly 100 million unique TCR beta sequences and approximately 300 Gb of sequence data. The number of donors typed differed by locus, with about 620-630 for A, B, C, DRB1 and DQB1, roughly 520 for DQA1, about 610 for DPA1, and around 460 for DPB1. Both class I and class II loci were covered by HLA typing, at four-digit resolution. Besides the first cohort of roughly 660 subjects, a separate validation cohort made up of around 120 different subjects was used. The study aimed to test whether cataloging public T cell receptors could reveal signatures of past pathogen exposure. Rather than using new phenotypic data, the later analysis identified candidate immune exposures from TCR beta sequences and from how often those sequences occurred across donors. In a later genetic analysis, genome-wide SNP genotypes for 398 of the 666 donors were used, and that subset was treated as a discovery cohort. The genetic ancestry cluster associated with self-reported Caucasian donors included 65% to 90% of the roughly 390 genotyped donors. Roughly 5 DR-DQ haplotypes were treated as single units for association and clustering because of strong linkage in the cohort. An earlier analysis of some 500 of the donors used high-throughput TCR beta sequencing to judge whether each TCR beta V gene segment behaved as functional or pseudogenic. A later analysis re-examined previously published TCR beta repertoires from more than 600 donors and added high-resolution HLA genotyping to investigate patterns of TCR occurrence. The study combined high-throughput TCR immunosequencing, statistical association of individual TCRs with disease status, and machine learning to predict cytomegalovirus infection status. Donor age, sex, ethnicity and CMV serostatus were collected together with the repertoire data. The T cell repertoires of about 700 subjects were profiled by immunosequencing and related to cytomegalovirus serostatus. An early release that covered roughly 600 HLA-typed donors contained about 300 gigabases of sequencing data and roughly 84 million unique TCR sequences. Every repertoire in the discovery cohort had been generated on one and the same sequencing platform. Across 300 to 400 genotyped donors of the cohort, an average of about 250,000 unique TCR beta nucleotide sequences per donor were sequenced, and about a sixth of those sequences were non-productive. Summary of the overall study and its limitations: While some public TCRs were present in many individuals, most TCR sequences turned up only very rarely across donors. Most CMV-associated TCR beta chains appeared to be HLA-restricted in a later analysis, and the HLA associations seemed to be driven largely by CMV exposure. Only TCR beta chains were sequenced in this cohort, and the absence of alpha or paired-chain data limited detectable features. Strong co-occurrence of HLA alleles, especially DR and DQ, made assigning TCR associations to individual alleles difficult. According to the authors, the approach could potentially be generalized to other disease states and immunological phenotypes. A later genetic analysis associated a missense DCLRE1C variant with V-gene and J-gene trimming of TCR beta chains, and an independent cohort replicated the association. Specific HLA alleles were associated with 15,000 to 20,000 TCR beta sequences at a false discovery rate of 0.05 in a later analysis. In a later genetic analysis, fewer N-insertions in productive TCRs were reported among donors in an Asian-associated ancestry cluster than the roughly 710-donor mean. About 15 rarely observed V segments, including chromosome 9 orphons, were excluded from the earlier analysis of almost 600 of the donors because counts were too low. The study listed 150 to 200 TCR beta chains as associated with cytomegalovirus. Some IMGT-functional V segments, including TRBV6-2 and TRBV6-3, could not be distinguished by the 87-base-pair reads and were therefore excluded. Because HLA typing was missing for some donors at each locus, association tests included only the typed subset. Linkage disequilibrium might explain the correlated functional status among segregating V segments, but an unknown experimental factor could not be excluded. In a later analysis, TCR association rates were found to vary across HLA loci, with the most associated TCRs seen for DRB1 alleles and the fewest for HLA-C alleles. A further reported finding was that TCR beta sequences accurately predicted the HLA-A and HLA-B alleles for most subjects in the first cohort. A group of highly shared sequence variants was considered likely to be a technical artifact of the sequencing pipeline. Sequencing depth was assumed to be roughly uniform across donors in the presence/absence analyses, though that assumption may not hold. Compared with equally common non-associated chains, HLA-associated TCR beta chains in a later analysis were more clonally expanded and had lower generation probabilities. According to a later analysis, parvovirus B19, influenza, CMV and Epstein-Barr virus appeared linked to several top co-occurrence clusters. The only immune exposure information available for the cohort was CMV serostatus. Cytomegalovirus status was reported to be diagnosed by the classifier with high specificity and sensitivity in both the original and validation cohorts. Broadly in line with IMGT annotations, most TCR beta V segments showed up in productive rearrangements about 87% or about 30% of the time in an earlier analysis of several hundred of the donors. Three of the identified cytomegalovirus-associated TCR beta chains were confirmed in vitro to be specific for cytomegalovirus antigens.

As to this clone: What antigen it recognizes has not been identified. Per-nucleotide qualities are absent, and no much larger clonotype sits a single base away.

The cohort was made up of 666 healthy bone marrow donors. At the time of sampling, all cohort members were nominally healthy, though unrecorded immune exposures were likely present. The donor tested CMV seronegative, placing the donor among the 300 to 400 seronegative members of the cohort. Each donor provided a peripheral blood sample, and peripheral blood mononuclear cells were used for TCR beta sequencing. The Qiagen DNeasy Blood Extraction Kit was used to extract genomic DNA from the blood cell samples. Trimming accounts for 2 bases at V and 7 bases at J, while the number of junction bases matched to no gene is 12. Reading the germline V gene gives CDR1 LGHNA and CDR2 YNFKEQ. From the cysteine up to the phenylalanine, the CDR3 has a length of 18 residues. The CDR3 DNA has 54 bases and is translated from base 1. The library relied on the immunoSEQ multiplex PCR assay. For the multiplex PCR, a mixture combining 60 forward primers for TCR Vbeta segments and 13 reverse primers for TCR Jbeta segments was used. A multiplex PCR assay on genomic DNA amplified the CDR3 region of rearranged TCR beta genes. On the Illumina HiSeq System, the amplified TCR beta libraries were sequenced as 87-base-pair reads. In the original analysis: In a later analysis, tens of millions of unique TCR beta chains were counted across the approximately 640 repertoires, and roughly 11 million of these chains were shared by at least two donors. A nearest-neighbor algorithm error-corrected the raw reads and collapsed the reads into unique sequences, merging closely related sequences to remove PCR and sequencing errors. Alignment of CDR3 sequences to IMGT reference sequences was used to assign V, D and J gene segments. For a sequence to be retained, a match of at least six nucleotides was required to both a V gene segment and a J gene segment. Rearrangements were called productive when the CDR3 lacked stop codons and stayed in frame with V and J; all others were non-productive. CDR3 was defined by IMGT convention, running from the second conserved V-encoded cysteine to the conserved J-encoded phenylalanine. Sequences without an unambiguous match to a single V gene segment were excluded from the earlier analysis of several hundred of the donors. In an earlier analysis of about 590 of the donors, a V segment was called functional when productive rearrangements were above 56.7%, and segregating when the standard deviation between donors exceeded 5%. A statistical classification framework was built to diagnose cytomegalovirus status from the catalog of TCR beta chain sequences. V and J gene assignment, in a later analysis, came from comparing TCR nucleotide sequences with IMGT/GENE-DB human TR gene sequences. Using the TCRdist pipeline, a later analysis assigned CDR3 sequences along with most-parsimonious VDJ recombination scenarios. In a later analysis, every TCR beta chain was defined by the combination of its CDR3 amino acid sequence and its V-gene family, and reads without a unique V-gene family were dropped. To address suspected cross-contamination and a sequencing artifact, a later analysis removed around 600 highly shared, low-generation-probability nucleotide sequences. A later analysis calculated a clonal expansion index for each public chain from normalized within-repertoire ranks of inferred template counts. In a later analysis, generation probabilities were computed using a VDJ recombination model fitted to out-of-frame rearrangements, and the results were checked against IGoR. In a later analysis, TCR-TCR, TCR-HLA and TCR-CMV co-occurrence was scored with hypergeometric tests, and a repertoire-size bias correction was applied to TCR pairs. False discovery rates were estimated in a later analysis by permuting HLA or CMV assignments 20 times. In a later analysis, co-occurring TCRs were grouped using DBSCAN, with TCRdist sequence similarity added in when clustering inside HLA-allele-positive subsets. Repertoires with fewer than 30,000 or more than 120,000 public chains, plus five repertoires with anomalous nucleotide sharing, were excluded from co-occurrence clustering. Held by TCRdb, this immuneACCESS table contains in-frame sequences only and omits some clones. Under half of the omission traces to an unresolved V gene where checked; the cause of the rest is unknown. V and J calls and clone size are as listed in that table; D and trimming were resolved from the DNA. The sample data list about 110,000 clones, and around 78% of these were observed just once. Clones ranked in the top ten supply around 6% of the sample.

The sequencing input was PBMCs. The origin of this receptor is a male donor in good health and CMV-seronegative. The chain joins TRBV4-2 to TRBJ1-6; 9 central nucleotides agree with TRBD1. The CDR3 region: CASSQITGTGIGNSPLHF. The DNA reads TGTGCCAGCAGCCAAATAACCGGGACAGGGATTGGGAATTCACCCCTCCACTTT.